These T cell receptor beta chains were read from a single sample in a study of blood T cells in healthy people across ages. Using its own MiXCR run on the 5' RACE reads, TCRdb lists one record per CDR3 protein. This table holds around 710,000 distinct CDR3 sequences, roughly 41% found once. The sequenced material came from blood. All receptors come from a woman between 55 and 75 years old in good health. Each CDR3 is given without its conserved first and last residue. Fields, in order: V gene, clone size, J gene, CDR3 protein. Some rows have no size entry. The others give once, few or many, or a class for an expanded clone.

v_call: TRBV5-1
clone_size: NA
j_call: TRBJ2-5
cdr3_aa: ASRTGQQETQY

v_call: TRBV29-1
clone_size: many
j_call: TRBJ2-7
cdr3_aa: SVGRVSYEQY

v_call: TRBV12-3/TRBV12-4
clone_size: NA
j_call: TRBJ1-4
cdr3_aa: ASRKTGPRGGKLF

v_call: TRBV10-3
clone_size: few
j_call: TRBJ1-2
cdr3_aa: AISESTGSGYGYT

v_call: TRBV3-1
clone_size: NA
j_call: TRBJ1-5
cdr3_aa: ASCGSGTANNQPQH

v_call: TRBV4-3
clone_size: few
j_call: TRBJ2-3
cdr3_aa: ASSQEGSGLVDTQY

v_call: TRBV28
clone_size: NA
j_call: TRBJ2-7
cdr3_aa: ASSATDGYYEQY

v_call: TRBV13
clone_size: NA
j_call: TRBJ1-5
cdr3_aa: ASSVGAWGRGEPQH

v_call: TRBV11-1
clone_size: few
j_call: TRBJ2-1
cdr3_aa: ASSPELAQGSYNEQF

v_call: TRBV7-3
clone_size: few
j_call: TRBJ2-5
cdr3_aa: ASSLTSGGMETQY

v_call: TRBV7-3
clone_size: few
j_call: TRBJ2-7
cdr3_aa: ASSLGHSGTYEQY

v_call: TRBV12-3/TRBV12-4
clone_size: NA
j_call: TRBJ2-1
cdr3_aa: ASNIGTYKYNEQF

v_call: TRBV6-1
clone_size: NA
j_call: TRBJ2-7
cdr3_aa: VSLGQGVSEQY

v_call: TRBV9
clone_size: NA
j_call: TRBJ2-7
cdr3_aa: ASSATLAGLTILTYEQY

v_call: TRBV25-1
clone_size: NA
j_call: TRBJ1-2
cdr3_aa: ASVLTGGEGYT

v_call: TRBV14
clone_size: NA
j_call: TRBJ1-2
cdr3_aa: ASSQDACYGYT

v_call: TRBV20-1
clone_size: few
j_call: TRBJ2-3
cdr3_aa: SAREPQGNTDTQY

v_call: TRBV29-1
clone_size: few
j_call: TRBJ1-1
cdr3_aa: SGAGDRGRQGAF

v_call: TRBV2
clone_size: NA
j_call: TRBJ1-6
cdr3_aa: ATRDGSSYNSPLH